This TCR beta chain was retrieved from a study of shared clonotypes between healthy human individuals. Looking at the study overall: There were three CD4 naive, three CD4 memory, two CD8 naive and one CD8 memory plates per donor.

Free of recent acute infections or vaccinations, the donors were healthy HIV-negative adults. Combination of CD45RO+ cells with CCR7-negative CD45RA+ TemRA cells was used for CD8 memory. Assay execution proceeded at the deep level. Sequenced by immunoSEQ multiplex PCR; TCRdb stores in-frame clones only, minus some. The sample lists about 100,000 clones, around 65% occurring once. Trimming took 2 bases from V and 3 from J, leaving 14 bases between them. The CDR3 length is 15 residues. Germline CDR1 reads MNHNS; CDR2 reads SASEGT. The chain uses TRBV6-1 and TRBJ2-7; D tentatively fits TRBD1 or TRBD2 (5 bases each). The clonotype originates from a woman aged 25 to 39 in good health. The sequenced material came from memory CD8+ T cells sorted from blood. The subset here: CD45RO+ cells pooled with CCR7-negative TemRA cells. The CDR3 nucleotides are TGTGCCAGCAGTGAATTGAGGGGAGTCCTCTACGAGCAGTACTTC. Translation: CASSELRGVLYEQYF.